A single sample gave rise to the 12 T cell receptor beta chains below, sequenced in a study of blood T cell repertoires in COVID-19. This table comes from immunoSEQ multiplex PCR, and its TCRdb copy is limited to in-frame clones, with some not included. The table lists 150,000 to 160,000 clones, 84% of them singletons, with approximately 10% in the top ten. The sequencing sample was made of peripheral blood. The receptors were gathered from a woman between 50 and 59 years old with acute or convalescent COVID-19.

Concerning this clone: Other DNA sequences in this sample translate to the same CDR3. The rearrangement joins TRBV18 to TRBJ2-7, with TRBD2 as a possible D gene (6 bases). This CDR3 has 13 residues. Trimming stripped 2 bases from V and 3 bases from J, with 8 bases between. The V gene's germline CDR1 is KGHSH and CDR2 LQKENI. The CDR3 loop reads CASSPSGSYEQYF. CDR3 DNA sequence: TGTGCCAGCTCACCATCCGGGAGCTACGAGCAGTACTTC. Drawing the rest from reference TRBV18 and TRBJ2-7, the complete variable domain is NAGVMQNPRHLVRRRGQEARLRCSPMKGHSHVYWYRQLPEEGLKFMVYLQKENIIDESGMPKERFSAEFPKEGPSILRIQQVVRGDSAAYFCASSPSGSYEQYFGPGTRLTVT.

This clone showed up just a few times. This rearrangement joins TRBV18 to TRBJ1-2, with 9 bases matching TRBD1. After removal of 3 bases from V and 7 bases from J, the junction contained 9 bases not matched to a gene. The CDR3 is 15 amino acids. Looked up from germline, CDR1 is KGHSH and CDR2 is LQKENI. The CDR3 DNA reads TGTGCCAGCTCACCCCCGGGACAGGGTGGTCGTGGCTACACCTTC. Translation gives CASSPPGQGGRGYTF.

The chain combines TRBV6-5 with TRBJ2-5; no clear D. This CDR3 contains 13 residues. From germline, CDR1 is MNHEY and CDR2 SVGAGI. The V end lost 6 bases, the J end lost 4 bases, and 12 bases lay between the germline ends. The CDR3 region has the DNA TGTGCCAGCAGCAAAGCGTACCGAGAGACCCAGTACTTC. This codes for CASSKAYRETQYF.

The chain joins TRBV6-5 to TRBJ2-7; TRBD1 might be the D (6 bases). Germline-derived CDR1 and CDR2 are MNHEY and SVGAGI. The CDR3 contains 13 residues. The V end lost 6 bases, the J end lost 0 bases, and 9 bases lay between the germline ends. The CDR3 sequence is CASRRTASYEQYF. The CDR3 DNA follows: TGTGCCAGCAGGCGGACAGCCTCCTACGAGCAGTACTTC.

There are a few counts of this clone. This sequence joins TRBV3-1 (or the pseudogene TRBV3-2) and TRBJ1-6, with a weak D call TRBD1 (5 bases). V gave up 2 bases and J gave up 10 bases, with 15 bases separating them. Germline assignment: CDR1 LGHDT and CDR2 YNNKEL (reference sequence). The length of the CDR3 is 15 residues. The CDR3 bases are TGTGCCAGCAGCCAAATTGGGACTGGGAGGTCACCCCTCCACTTT. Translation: CASSQIGTGRSPLHF.

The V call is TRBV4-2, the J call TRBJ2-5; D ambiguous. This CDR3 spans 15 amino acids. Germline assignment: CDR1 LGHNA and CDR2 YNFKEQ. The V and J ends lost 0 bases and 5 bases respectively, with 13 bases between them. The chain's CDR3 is CASSQDWSRVETQYF. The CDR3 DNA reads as TGTGCCAGCAGCCAAGATTGGAGTAGAGTGGAGACCCAGTACTTC.

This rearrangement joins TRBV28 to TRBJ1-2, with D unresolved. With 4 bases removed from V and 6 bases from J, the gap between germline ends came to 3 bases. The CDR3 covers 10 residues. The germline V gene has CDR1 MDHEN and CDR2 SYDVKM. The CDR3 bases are TGTGCCAGCAGTTCAAATGGCTACACCTTC. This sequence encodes CASSSNGYTF.

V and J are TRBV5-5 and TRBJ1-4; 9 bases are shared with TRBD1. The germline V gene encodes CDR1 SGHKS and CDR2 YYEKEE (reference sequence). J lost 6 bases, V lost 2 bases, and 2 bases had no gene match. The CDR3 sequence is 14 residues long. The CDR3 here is CASSFGDRDEKLFF. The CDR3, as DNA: TGTGCCAGCAGCTTCGGGGACAGGGATGAAAAACTGTTTTTT.

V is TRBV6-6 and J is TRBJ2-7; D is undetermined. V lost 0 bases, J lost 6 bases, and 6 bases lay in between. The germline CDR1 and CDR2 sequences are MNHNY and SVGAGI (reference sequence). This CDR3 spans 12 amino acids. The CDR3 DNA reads TGTGCCAGCAGTTACTCTTCGTTCGAGCAGTACTTC. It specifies CASSYSSFEQYF.

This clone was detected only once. This CDR3 is CASSPDRGSSYEQYF. CDR3 bases: TGTGCCAGCAGCCCGGACAGGGGTAGCTCCTACGAGCAGTACTTC. The V and J genes are TRBV7-2 and TRBJ2-7; 9 bases agree with TRBD1. After removal of 5 bases from V and 0 bases from J, the junction contained 5 bases not matched to a gene. Germline V gene sequence: CDR1 SGHTA, CDR2 FQGNSA. The CDR3 spans 15 residues.

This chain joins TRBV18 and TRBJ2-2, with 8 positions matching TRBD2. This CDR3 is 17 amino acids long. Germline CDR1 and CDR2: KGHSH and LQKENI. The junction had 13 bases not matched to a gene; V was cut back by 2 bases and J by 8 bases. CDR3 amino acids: CASSPVPAGVPRGELFF. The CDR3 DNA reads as TGTGCCAGCTCACCAGTCCCAGCGGGGGTCCCACGGGGGGAGCTGTTTTTT.

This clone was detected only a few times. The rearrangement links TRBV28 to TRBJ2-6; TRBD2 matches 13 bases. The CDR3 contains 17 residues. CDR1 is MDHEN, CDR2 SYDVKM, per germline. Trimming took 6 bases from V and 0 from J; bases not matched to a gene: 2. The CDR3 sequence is CASRGLAGPSGANVLTF. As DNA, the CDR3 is TGTGCCAGCAGGGGACTAGCGGGACCCTCTGGGGCCAACGTCCTGACTTTC. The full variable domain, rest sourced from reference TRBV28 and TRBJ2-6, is DVKVTQSSRYLVKRTGEKVFLECVQDMDHENMFWYRQDPGLGLRLIYFSYDVKMKEKGDIPEGYSVSREKKERFSLILESASTNQTSMYLCASRGLAGPSGANVLTFGAGSRLTVL.